This T cell receptor (beta chain) derives from a study of blood T cells in healthy people across ages. Study at large: Capture via template switching afforded approximately one barcoded beta molecule per two T cells.

Per individual sample, total RNA of at least 5.5 micrograms was extracted. CDR3 length: 13 residues. V gave up 3 bases and J gave up 3 bases, with 7 bases separating them. CDR1 is SGDLS and CDR2 is YYNGEE in the germline V gene. Through a sample-barcoded 5' primer and a J-beta primer mix, a second PCR was run for roughly 6 to 12 cycles. TCRdb recomputed calls from the 5' RACE reads with MiXCR, one row per CDR3 protein. The table includes approximately 690,000 distinct CDR3 sequences, about 43% detected once. This receptor was obtained from an elderly man in good health. The specimen was blood. This rearrangement joins TRBV9 to TRBJ2-1; D is uncertain. The CDR3 loop is CASSEAVYNEQFF. In nucleotides, the CDR3 is TGTGCCAGCAGCGAGGCCGTCTACAATGAGCAGTTCTTC.